These 10 T cell receptor beta chains came from one sample sequenced in a study of CXCR3-negative and CXCR3-positive naive CD8 T cells. UMI-labeled 5' RACE yielded the TRB cDNA libraries. Following a re-call of the 5' RACE reads, TCRdb has one entry per CDR3 protein and lacks DNA. The sample table sets out over 80,000 distinct CDR3 sequences. The specimen sequenced was naive CXCR3- CD8+ T cells from blood. Subset: CD45RO-CCR7+CD27+CD95- naive CD8+ T cells lacking CXCR3 (TNR3-). These receptors were obtained from a human donor in good health. Some clones in this sample may be carry-over from other donors' samples.

The chain has TRBV12-3 or TRBV12-4 and TRBJ2-2; TCRdb lists TRBD1, though no DNA is available to test this call. The CDR3 totals 18 residues. This CDR3 is CASSLNRWQGAGTGELFF.

The chain combines TRBV6-6 with TRBJ2-7. CDR1 MNHNY and CDR2 SVGAGI come from the germline V gene (reference sequence). The CDR3 has 15 amino acids. The CDR3: CASSYSTAASYEQYF.

The chain uses TRBV29-1 and TRBJ2-7; lacking DNA, the TRBD1 call made by TCRdb goes unchecked. The CDR3 contains 13 residues. The germline gives CDR1 SQVTM, CDR2 ANQGSEA. The CDR3 loop is CSVRGGLSYEQYF.

The V and J genes are TRBV4-1 and TRBJ2-7; without DNA, the TCRdb call of TRBD2 cannot be checked. The CDR3 loop spans 16 amino acids. The germline gives CDR1 MGHRA, CDR2 YSYEKL. The CDR3 is CASSLLVVAGLYEQYF.

V usage is TRBV5-4 and J usage is TRBJ2-7; absent DNA, TCRdb's TRBD1 call cannot be checked. The CDR3 spans 15 residues. The germline gives CDR1 SGHNT, CDR2 YYREEE (reference sequence). The CDR3 loop reads CASSLTGGPPYEQYF. The entire variable domain, with the rest obtained from reference TRBV5-4 and TRBJ2-7, is as follows: ETGVTQSPTHLIKTRGQQVTLRCSSQSGHNTVSWYQQALGQGPQFIFQYYREEENGRGNFPPRFSGLQFPNYSSELNVNALELDDSALYLCASSLTGGPPYEQYFGPGTRLTVT.

The chain uses TRBV4-2 and TRBJ1-1; TCRdb outputs TRBD1, but without DNA this stays unchecked. Germline lookup yields CDR1 LGHNA and CDR2 YNFKEQ. The CDR3 is 14 residues long. CDR3: CASSQVGGAAEAFF.

The chain links TRBV4-3 to TRBJ1-1; the TRBD1 assignment by TCRdb is unverifiable without DNA. CDR1 is LGHNA, CDR2 YSLEER, per germline. This CDR3 comprises 14 residues. The CDR3 here is CASSQDRGSTEAFF.

The chain uses TRBV6-5 and TRBJ1-5; lacking DNA, the TRBD1 call made by TCRdb goes unchecked. CDR3 size: 15 residues. The V gene's germline CDR1 is MNHEY and CDR2 SVGAGI. The CDR3 is CATRDRAVSNQPQHF.

The genes are TRBV3-1 and TRBJ2-1. Germline V gene lookup returns CDR1 LGHDT and CDR2 YNNKEL (reference sequence). The CDR3 runs to 15 residues. The CDR3 sequence is CASSQDGTYYNEQFF.

The V gene is TRBV6-5, the J gene TRBJ2-7; TCRdb indicates TRBD2, and absent DNA this call remains unverified. CDR1 is MNHEY, CDR2 SVGAGI, per germline. The CDR3 extends over 14 amino acids. The CDR3 loop is CASSTGGGNYEQYF.